The subject of this entry is one TCR beta chain. Its antigen has not been determined. Qualities for individual bases were not recorded, and no much larger clone is one base off. The cohort was made up of hundreds of healthy bone marrow donors. At the time of sampling, all cohort members were nominally healthy, though unrecorded immune exposures were likely present. The donor was CMV seropositive and belonged to the group of some 290 seropositive cohort members. Each donor provided a peripheral blood sample, and peripheral blood mononuclear cells were used for TCR beta sequencing. Genomic DNA was extracted from the blood cell samples with the Qiagen DNeasy Blood Extraction Kit. This sample stems from a study of cytomegalovirus exposure and HLA in healthy donors (dated by TCRdb to about 2017). As for the study more broadly: According to an earlier analysis of 587 of the donors, about 180 million T cells yielded 117 million unique TCR beta sequences and roughly 280 Gb of sequence data. The later analysis used no new phenotypic data to find candidate immune exposures, relying instead on TCR beta sequences and their occurrence across donors. Class I and class II HLA loci were covered by the typing at four-digit resolution. In addition to the first cohort of 666 subjects, a separate validation cohort of around 110 different subjects was used. Of the approximately 400 genotyped donors, around 81% fell in the genetic ancestry cluster associated with self-reported Caucasian donors. Every discovery cohort repertoire had been produced on one sequencing platform. To predict cytomegalovirus infection status, the study combined high-throughput TCR immunosequencing, statistical association of individual TCRs with disease status, and machine learning. Using immunosequencing, the study profiled T cell repertoires from about 620 subjects and related those repertoires to cytomegalovirus serostatus. The study aimed to test whether signatures of past pathogen exposure could be identified by cataloging public T cell receptors. Typing coverage differed by locus: A, B, C, DRB1 and DQB1 were typed in roughly 620-630 donors, DQA1 in 500 to 550, DPA1 in 600 to 610, and DPB1 in around 490. A later genetic analysis used genome-wide SNP genotypes for about 60% of the roughly 700 donors, treating that subset as a discovery cohort. In a later analysis, previously published TCR beta repertoires from hundreds of donors were re-analyzed and high-resolution HLA genotyping was added so that TCR occurrence patterns could be studied. Around 320 gigabases of sequencing data and around 87 million unique TCR sequences were included in an early release covering 550 to 650 HLA-typed donors. Roughly 5 DR-DQ haplotypes were handled as single units for association and clustering, since linkage in the cohort was strong. On average, over 200,000 unique TCR beta nucleotide sequences were sequenced per donor among more than 350 genotyped donors of the cohort, with roughly 18% of those sequences being non-productive. Donor age, sex, ethnicity and CMV serostatus were compiled alongside the repertoire data. In an earlier analysis of about 590 of the donors, high-throughput TCR beta sequencing was used to judge whether each TCR beta V gene segment behaved as functional or pseudogenic.

Counted from cysteine to phenylalanine, this CDR3 has 15 amino acids. Only the CDR3 part of the read is kept: 45 bases, read in frame from the first base. V is pared back by 3 bases and J by 1 base, with 10 bases lying between the germline termini. From a lookup of the germline V gene, CDR1 and CDR2 are SGHDT and YYEEEE. The protocol used for the library was the immunoSEQ multiplex PCR assay. For the multiplex PCR, a mixture combining 60 forward primers for TCR Vbeta segments and 13 reverse primers for TCR Jbeta segments was used. The CDR3 region of rearranged TCR beta genes was amplified from genomic DNA by a multiplex PCR assay. The Illumina HiSeq System was used to sequence the amplified TCR beta libraries as 87-base-pair reads. As for the original processing: Across the 500 to 700 repertoires, a later analysis counted roughly 84 million unique TCR beta chains, around 11 million of which were shared by at least two donors. A nearest-neighbor algorithm error-corrected the raw reads and collapsed the reads into unique sequences, merging closely related sequences to remove PCR and sequencing errors. CDR3 sequences were aligned to IMGT reference sequences to assign V, D and J gene segments. For a sequence to be retained, a match of at least six nucleotides was required to both a V gene segment and a J gene segment. A rearrangement was called productive if the CDR3 had no stop codons and remained in frame with V and J, and every other rearrangement was called non-productive. Following IMGT convention, CDR3 was defined as the stretch from the second conserved V-encoded cysteine up to the conserved J-encoded phenylalanine. In an earlier analysis of roughly 580 of the donors, sequences lacking an unambiguous match to a single V gene segment were excluded. An earlier analysis of 587 of the donors classified V segments as functional when productive rearrangements were above 56.7% and as segregating when the standard deviation between donors was above 5%. A statistical classification framework was built for diagnosing cytomegalovirus status from the catalog of TCR beta chain sequences. V and J gene assignment, in a later analysis, came from comparing TCR nucleotide sequences with IMGT/GENE-DB human TR gene sequences. The TCRdist pipeline was used in a later analysis to assign CDR3 sequences and most-parsimonious VDJ recombination scenarios. In a later analysis, each TCR beta chain was defined by its CDR3 amino acid sequence together with its V-gene family, and reads lacking a unique V-gene family were excluded. In a later analysis, several hundred highly shared, low-generation-probability nucleotide sequences were removed to address suspected cross-contamination and a sequencing artifact. A later analysis calculated a clonal expansion index for each public chain from normalized within-repertoire ranks of inferred template counts. In a later analysis, generation probabilities were computed with a VDJ recombination model fitted to out-of-frame rearrangements, and the resulting probabilities were checked against IGoR. In a later analysis, hypergeometric tests were used to score TCR-TCR, TCR-HLA and TCR-CMV co-occurrence, with a repertoire-size bias correction applied to TCR pairs. To estimate false discovery rates, a later analysis permuted the HLA or CMV assignments 20 times. A later analysis grouped co-occurring TCRs with DBSCAN, adding TCRdist sequence similarity when clustering within HLA-allele-positive subsets. Repertoires with fewer than 30,000 or more than 120,000 public chains, plus five repertoires with anomalous nucleotide sharing, were excluded from co-occurrence clustering. The table comes from immuneACCESS by way of TCRdb, which keeps in-frame sequences with V and J called. Part of the clones is missing from these tables; in studies checked, under half for an unresolved V gene and the rest for unknown reasons. V, J and clone size derive from that table, while D and trimming were established from the DNA sequence. This sample has 150,000 to 170,000 clones in its table, and roughly 80% of those were observed once. Of the sample, around 13% falls within the top ten clones.

Results and caveats for the whole study, not just this receptor: Some IMGT-functional V segments, including TRBV6-2 and TRBV6-3, could not be told apart with the 87-base-pair reads, so those segments were excluded. In vitro tests confirmed that three of the cytomegalovirus-associated TCR beta chains recognize cytomegalovirus antigens. Immune exposure information for the cohort was limited to CMV serostatus. Because counts were too low, around 17 rarely observed V segments, including chromosome 9 orphons, were left out of the earlier analysis of 587 of the donors. V-gene and J-gene trimming of TCR beta chains was associated with a missense DCLRE1C variant in a later genetic analysis, and the association was replicated in an independent cohort. A cluster of highly shared sequence variants was judged likely to represent a technical artifact of the sequencing pipeline. An earlier analysis of approximately 500 of the donors showed that most TCR beta V segments appeared in productive rearrangements either about 87% or about 30% of the time, which broadly matched IMGT annotations. While some public TCRs were present in many individuals, most TCR sequences turned up only very rarely across donors. Only TCR beta chains were sequenced in this cohort, and the absence of alpha or paired-chain data limited detectable features. The authors suggested that the approach could potentially be generalized to other disease states and immunological phenotypes. A further reported finding was that TCR beta sequences accurately predicted the HLA-A and HLA-B alleles for most subjects in the first cohort. A total of 150 or so TCR beta chains were listed by the study as associated with cytomegalovirus. The presence/absence analyses assumed that sequencing depth was roughly uniform across donors, and that assumption may not be true. A later analysis found that TCR association rates varied across HLA loci, with DRB1 alleles showing the most associated TCRs and HLA-C alleles the fewest. Because some donors lacked HLA typing at each locus, the association tests relied only on the typed subset. A later analysis associated some 17,000 TCR beta sequences with specific HLA alleles at a false discovery rate of 0.05. When HLA alleles, especially DR and DQ, strongly co-occurred, attributing TCR associations to individual alleles was difficult. A later analysis found that most CMV-associated TCR beta chains appeared HLA-restricted, with HLA associations seemingly driven largely by CMV exposure. In a later genetic analysis, fewer N-insertions in productive TCRs were reported among donors in an Asian-associated ancestry cluster than the roughly 700-donor mean. In both the original and validation cohorts, the classifier was reported to diagnose cytomegalovirus status with high specificity and sensitivity. In a later analysis, HLA-associated TCR beta chains showed more clonal expansion and lower generation probabilities than non-associated chains that were equally common. According to a later analysis, parvovirus B19, influenza, CMV and Epstein-Barr virus appeared linked to several top co-occurrence clusters. Linkage disequilibrium might explain the correlated functional status among segregating V segments, but an unknown experimental factor could not be ruled out.

The sequence was collected from a man between 25 and 39 years old in good health and CMV-seropositive. Sequencing used PBMCs. Here the chain combines TRBV5-6 and TRBJ2-2, and the D gene may be TRBD2, 5 bases matching. The nucleotide sequence is TGTGCCAGCAGCTGGAGGAGTTGGAACACCGGGGAGCTGTTTTTT. Translated, it reads CASSWRSWNTGELFF.